The source of this T cell receptor (beta chain) is a study of OX40 agonist ivuxolimab in advanced cancers. Study-level information: Anti-PD-1, anti-PD-L1 or anti-CTLA-4 therapy given earlier was allowed, and 40% had some.

With 0 bases removed from V and 4 bases from J, the gap between germline ends came to 4 bases. CDR1 and CDR2 from the germline V gene are SGHAT and FQDESV (reference sequence). This CDR3 has 13 residues. Points on this clone: The target antigen is unknown.

The method was immunoSEQ multiplex PCR; TCRdb's version includes in-frame clones alone and lacks a portion of them. The sample consists of some 50,000 clones, roughly 90% of them appearing once. Anyone with autoimmune disease history or systemic immunosuppression was excluded. Study conclusions and caveats: The study observed clonal expansion of CD4+ and CD8+ blood T cells by week 6 at 0.1 to 3.0 mg/kg.

The sequence was obtained from an adult with an advanced solid tumor such as melanoma, head and neck, liver or kidney cancer. Sequences were derived from CD4+ or CD8+ T cells sorted from blood, sampled in a trial of the OX40 agonist ivuxolimab. This sequence joins TRBV11-1 and TRBJ2-1; D not resolved. CDR3 nucleotides: TGTGCCAGCAGCTTAGCAGGATACAATGAGCAGTTCTTC. Protein product: CASSLAGYNEQFF.